This is a list of T cell receptor beta chains from one sample in a study of T cells and copy number aberrations in small-cell lung cancer. Clones were read by immunoSEQ multiplex PCR, and TCRdb kept only the in-frame ones, dropping some. This sample has over 5,000 clones; approximately 76% occur once, and the top ten carry around 8.8%. Sequenced material: tumor tissue. These receptors were collected from a man aged 50-60 years with small cell lung cancer. The CDR3 runs from the conserved cysteine through the conserved F or W. Fields, in order: D gene, V gene, CDR3 protein. D genes are given only for firm matches.

NA	TRBV5-1	CASSLVGDTQYF
NA	TRBV10-3	CAITGNQDGTQYF
TRBD2	TRBV5-1	CASSNGTSGRIEQYF
TRBD2	TRBV5-1	CASSLEGGAGGPADTQYF
TRBD1	TRBV5-1	CASSPGTVFTDTQYF
NA	TRBV5-1	CASSFLGGNTEAFF
TRBD2	TRBV27	CASSQSRLAGQQFF
NA	TRBV29-1	CSVEEGAGGAKGYTF
NA	TRBV5-5	CASSVDPGTDAIATNEKLFF
TRBD1	TRBV7-8	CASSLAGQVEAFF
NA	TRBV5-1	CASSFGVNSYEQYF
TRBD2	TRBV28	CASSFGEGLDGANVLTF
NA	TRBV25-1	CASSRGTNYGYTF
NA	TRBV28	CASSPNLEKLFF
NA	TRBV18	CASSPGLSSEAFF
NA	TRBV27	CASSLTGSPGANVLTF
TRBD2	TRBV19	CASSFGREKTQYF
NA	TRBV28	CASRIGGNVDEQFF
TRBD1	TRBV29-1	CSVAKGTDQETQYF
NA	TRBV7-3	CASSLGGADNEQFF
NA	TRBV5-1	CASSLTAGVETQYF
NA	TRBV29-1	CSVRGASGLNTEVFF
TRBD1	TRBV28	CASSRDRETDTQYF
TRBD2	TRBV5-1	CASSLYTGNSGEEYF
NA	TRBV6-6	CASTFRAGQVYGYTF
NA	TRBV30	CAWSGGIYEQYF
NA	TRBV9	CASSVAPAGTSEKLFF
NA	TRBV6-6	CASSTIGREKLFF
NA	TRBV18	CASSIHGTEAFF
NA	TRBV28	CASRSVRTTADYGYTF
NA	TRBV6-1	CASTTGWLANYGYTF
TRBD2	TRBV4-1	CASSQVGGRARETQYF
TRBD1	TRBV5-8	CASSWAYGQGRDTEAFF
NA	TRBV2	CASSSGINQPQHF
TRBD1	TRBV18	CASSNTGGIRPQHF
NA	TRBV20-1	CSADSSYEQYF
NA	TRBV2	CASRGGTEAFF
TRBD1	TRBV28	CASSLIGTDNQPQHF
NA	TRBV6-1	CASNLGQGYGYTF
NA	TRBV5-6	CASTDGRGPWSNQPQHF
NA	TRBV2	CASSYLTGSNEKLFF
NA	TRBV4-1	CASSPNGRGRNYGYTF
NA	TRBV18	CASSKQSRISNEKLFF
NA	TRBV19	CASSLIFGPSSGNTIYF
TRBD1	TRBV10-2	CASSETGGNEQYF
TRBD1	TRBV5-6	CASSLLDRGTDTQYF
NA	TRBV19	CASSIRRPVETQYF
TRBD1	TRBV4-1	CASSYVSGQGEKLFF
NA	TRBV29-1	CSVTKETNYGYTF
NA	TRBV28	CAGSLRGGTNEKLFF
TRBD1	TRBV5-1	CASRKTGDVAMNTEAFF
NA	TRBV5-6	CASSLGGADTQYF
TRBD2	TRBV2	CASSEAPQRDNEQYF
NA	TRBV5-1	CASSLIQGGEKLFF
NA	TRBV19	CASFPTAGTEAFF
NA	TRBV5-1	CASSLYRAGEQFF
TRBD2	TRBV4-1	CASSHSRRTSGNNAQYF
NA	TRBV11-3	CASSFLLADTQYF
NA	TRBV7-9	CASSLAQGPNQPQHF
NA	TRBV5-1	CASSPRTVRGANVLTF